This T cell receptor beta chain was observed in a study of CXCR3-negative and CXCR3-positive naive CD8 T cells. General study results and limits: Naive cells with CXCR3 showed TRB CDR3s that were more hydrophobic than those in CXCR3-negative naive cells. Similarly elevated diversity marked both naive subsets, with memory CD8+ cells showing far lower diversity.

In the case of this clonotype: The target antigen is unknown.

UMI-labeled 5' RACE yielded the TRB cDNA libraries. From its re-call of the 5' RACE reads, TCRdb lists each CDR3 protein once, without DNA. Its listing shows 100,000 to 150,000 distinct CDR3 sequences. The sequenced material came from naive CXCR3+ CD8+ T cells from blood. The subset was: CD45RO-CCR7+CD27+CD95- naive CD8+ T cells expressing CXCR3 (TNR3+). The sequence derives from a human donor in good health. Some clones in this sample may be carry-over from other donors' samples.

The CDR3 is CASSYADNEQFF. This sequence joins TRBV6-2 or TRBV6-3 and TRBJ2-1. From germline, CDR1 is MNHEY and CDR2 SVGEGT. The CDR3 is 12 amino acids.